Below, 19 T cell receptor beta chains from the same sample are listed, as sequenced in a study of T-cell memory formation after mild COVID-19. TCRdb fed the 5' RACE reads into MiXCR, producing one record per CDR3 protein. The table lists about 290,000 distinct CDR3 sequences, roughly 15% of them singletons. Material: PBMCs or a T cell subset sorted from them (not recorded which). These receptors all come from a man aged 18 to 29 who had mild COVID-19 (a few samples of this study predate the infection). Cell type and time point are not known.

This clonotype turned up a few times. This rearrangement joins TRBV7-2 to TRBJ2-7; a possible D gene is TRBD2 (6 bases). CDR3 length: 14 amino acids. V was trimmed by 3 bases and J by 4 bases, leaving 13 bases between them. Germline loops: CDR1 SGHTA, CDR2 FQGNSA. CDR3 region: CASSLRGLGYEQYV. Written as DNA, the CDR3 is TGTGCCAGCAGCTTGAGGGGACTCGGGTACGAGCAGTACGTC.

In its sample, this clonotype was seen a few times. The chain combines TRBV7-2 with TRBJ2-3; D is uncertain. Germline values: CDR1 SGHTA, CDR2 FQGNSA. Trimming left V 3 bases short and J 9 bases short, with 10 bases between. The CDR3 runs to 12 residues. DNA of the CDR3: TGTGCCAGCAGCTTCCCCGGGCCGACGCAGTATTTT. Protein sequence: CASSFPGPTQYF. Full variable domain (outside the CDR3, taken from reference TRBV7-2 and TRBJ2-3): GAGVSQSPSNKVTEKGKDVELRCDPISGHTALYWYRQSLGQGLEFLIYFQGNSAPDKSGLPSDRFSAERTGGSVSTLTIQRTQQEDSAVYLCASSFPGPTQYFGPGTRLTVL.

This clonotype was counted many times. The V call is TRBV5-8, the J call TRBJ1-5; 8 bases align to TRBD1. This CDR3 contains 14 residues. The V gene's germline CDR1 is SGHTS and CDR2 YDEGEE. J lost 7 bases, V lost 4 bases, and 7 bases had no gene match. CDR3 sequence reads: CASSLGQGLQPQHF. The CDR3 DNA reads as TGTGCCAGCAGCCTAGGACAGGGATTACAGCCCCAGCATTTT. Drawing the rest from reference TRBV5-8 and TRBJ1-5, the complete variable domain is EAGVTQSPTHLIKTRGQQATLRCSPISGHTSVYWYQQALGLGLQFLLWYDEGEERNRGNFPPRFSGRQFPNYSSELNVNALELEDSALYLCASSLGQGLQPQHFGDGTRLSIL.

This clonotype was counted between two and nine times. V and J are TRBV4-1 and TRBJ1-5; 8 positions agree with TRBD1. Trimming took 4 bases from V and 7 from J; bases not matched to a gene: 9. Germline values: CDR1 MGHRA, CDR2 YSYEKL. The CDR3 covers 15 residues. The CDR3 bases are TGCGCCAGCAGCCGCGGGACAGGATTCGAACAGCCCCAGCATTTT. It specifies CASSRGTGFEQPQHF.

This clonotype was seen many times. The CDR3 is CASSVGRGAEAFF. The CDR3, as DNA: TGTGCCAGCAGCGTGGGCCGCGGGGCTGAAGCTTTCTTT. This rearrangement joins TRBV7-6 to TRBJ1-1; D call uncertain. Between the trimmed V and J ends, which lost 5 bases and 6 bases, there was a span of 13 bases. The CDR3 has 13 amino acids. Germline V lookup: CDR1 SGHVS, CDR2 FNYEAQ.

V and J are TRBV6-5 and TRBJ2-1; no clear D gene. Trimming took 7 bases from V and 8 from J, leaving 9 bases between them. Germline loops: CDR1 MNHEY, CDR2 SVGAGI. The CDR3 is 11 amino acids. The CDR3 loop is CASMNRDEQFF. The CDR3 DNA reads as TGTGCCAGCATGAATCGGGATGAGCAGTTCTTC.

This clonotype showed up many times. The chain combines TRBV7-9 with TRBJ2-3; D remains ambiguous. The CDR3 length is 15 residues. Per the germline V gene, CDR1 is SEHNR and CDR2 is FQNEAQ (reference sequence). Between the trimmed V and J ends, which lost 3 bases and 2 bases, there was a span of 12 bases. CDR3 protein: CASSFGTDPTDTQYF. The CDR3, as DNA: TGTGCCAGCAGCTTCGGCACGGACCCCACAGATACGCAGTATTTT.

Ten or more counts support this clonotype. The chain couples TRBV10-3 to TRBJ2-1, with 7 bases fitting TRBD2. CDR1 and CDR2 from the germline V gene are ENHRY and SYGVKD. V dropped 6 bases and J dropped 8; count of bases not matched to a gene: 13. This CDR3 is built from 15 residues. The CDR3 coding sequence is TGTGCCATCAGCCCGGGGGGAGCGGGTGGGGATGAGCAGTTCTTC. Translated: CAISPGGAGGDEQFF.

This clonotype appeared a few times. CDR3 region: CASLNRVGNYGYTF. The DNA for the CDR3 is TGCGCCAGCCTAAACAGGGTTGGTAACTATGGCTACACCTTC. The V gene is TRBV4-1, the J gene TRBJ1-2, with D possibly being TRBD1 (6 bases). Germline CDR1 MGHRA, CDR2 YSYEKL. The V end was cut by 8 bases, the J end by 1 base, with 14 bases between. This CDR3 is 14 amino acids long.

The chain links TRBV20-1 to TRBJ2-7; D perhaps matches TRBD1 (6 bases). V lost 5 bases and J 2 bases, leaving 13 bases between the germline ends. The CDR3 is made up of 13 amino acids. Germline V gene lookup returns CDR1 DFQATT and CDR2 SNEGSKA (reference sequence). The CDR3 reads CSAQDRSTYEQYV. CDR3 coding DNA: TGCAGTGCTCAAGACAGGTCAACCTACGAGCAGTACGTC.

This chain links TRBV24-1 with TRBJ2-7, with TRBD1 identical over 8 bases. The CDR3 is 12 amino acids. CDR1 and CDR2 (germline): KGHDR, SFDVKD. The CDR3 DNA reads as TGTGGACCGAGGACAGGGAGTTACGAGCAGTACGTC. It encodes CGPRTGSYEQYV.

This clonotype was seen repeatedly, ten times or more. V gene TRBV10-3 combines with J gene TRBJ1-2, with D perhaps matching TRBD1 (6 bases). Trimming took 6 bases from V and 1 from J, leaving 15 bases between them. CDR3 length: 15 amino acids. Germline V gene sequence: CDR1 ENHRY, CDR2 SYGVKD. This CDR3 is CAISPRDRINYGYTF. The CDR3 coding sequence is TGTGCCATCAGCCCTCGAGACAGGATTAACTATGGCTACACCTTC.

This clonotype was seen a handful of times. This chain links TRBV11-2 with TRBJ2-4; 7 bases agree with TRBD1. With V trimmed by 5 bases and J by 8 bases, 15 bases remained unmatched. The germline CDR1 and CDR2 sequences are SGHAT and FQNNGV. The CDR3 extends over 16 amino acids. For the CDR3, the DNA is TGTGCCAGCAGCCAACAAGGGGGCTCAACCCTCGACATTCAGTACTTC. The encoded protein is CASSQQGGSTLDIQYF.

This clonotype has a handful of counts. The chain carries TRBV7-8 and TRBJ2-2, with D possibly being TRBD1 or TRBD2 (6 bases each). The CDR3 extends over 15 amino acids. The germline V gene encodes CDR1 SGHVS and CDR2 FQNEAQ. V was cut by 6 bases and J by 4 bases, with 15 bases left in between. The CDR3 sequence is CASRPNGGLTGELFF. For the CDR3, the DNA is TGTGCCAGCAGACCCAACGGGGGCCTCACCGGGGAGCTGTTTTTT.

This clonotype was detected a few times. This rearrangement joins TRBV28 to TRBJ2-3, with D perhaps assigned TRBD1 or TRBD2 (5 bases each). From germline, CDR1 is MDHEN and CDR2 SYDVKM. The CDR3 runs 13 residues. V lost 4 bases, J lost 1 base, and 6 bases lay in between. CDR3 nucleotides: TGTGCCAGCAGTTGGGGACGCACAGATACGCAGTATTTT. Protein: CASSWGRTDTQYF.

This clonotype was counted a few times. The chain recombines TRBV9 with TRBJ2-1, with 8 bases lining up with TRBD2. The CDR3 is 16 amino acids. Germline-derived CDR1 and CDR2 are SGDLS and YYNGEE. Trimming removed 0 bases from V and 8 bases from J; junction bases left unmatched: 10. The CDR3 nucleotides read TGTGCCAGCAGCGTAGGAGGGGGAACTAGCGGCTATGAGCAGTTCTTC. The encoded protein is CASSVGGGTSGYEQFF.

The V and J genes are TRBV4-1 and TRBJ2-1, with 7 positions matching TRBD1. In germline, CDR1 is MGHRA, CDR2 YSYEKL. The CDR3 runs to 13 residues. The V gene end was trimmed by 4 bases and the J gene end by 5 bases; junction bases not matched to a gene: 2. The CDR3 region is CASSPGTDNEQFF. CDR3 DNA: TGCGCCAGCAGCCCCGGGACAGACAATGAGCAGTTCTTC.

This chain uses TRBV7-9 with TRBJ1-6; D is possibly TRBD1 (6 bases). The CDR3 runs to 14 residues. Germline V lookup: CDR1 SEHNR, CDR2 FQNEAQ (reference sequence). V gave up 3 bases and J gave up 10 bases, with 13 bases separating them. CDR3 residues: CASSLGGRESPLHF. The CDR3 DNA follows: TGTGCCAGCAGCTTGGGGGGGCGCGAGTCACCCCTCCACTTT.

There are a few counts of this clonotype. The V call is TRBV18, the J call TRBJ2-5; 10 nucleotides line up with TRBD1. The CDR3 is made up of 16 amino acids. V dropped 1 base and J dropped 4; count of bases not matched to a gene: 6. CDR1 KGHSH and CDR2 LQKENI come from the germline V gene. The CDR3 sequence: CASSPRGTGAGETQYF. The DNA of the CDR3 is TGTGCCAGCTCACCACGGGGGACAGGGGCGGGAGAGACCCAGTACTTC.